Below are 11 T cell receptor beta chains sequenced from a single sample in a study of T cell repertoires in cytomegalovirus infection. Antigen specificity for these receptors is unknown. TCRdb redid the calling of the reads with MiXCR, one entry per CDR3 protein. The sample has approximately 910,000 distinct CDR3 sequences, roughly 30% seen once. The sequencing used cultured CD8+ T cells from PBMCs, collected from culture after CMV antigen stimulation. The receptors here all came from a human donor in good health (CMV status not recorded). Some clones in this sample may be carry-over from other donors' samples.

The chain has TRBV4-1 and TRBJ2-3, with D perhaps matching TRBD1 or TRBD2 (5 bases each). The CDR3 totals 17 residues. CDR1 and CDR2 from the germline V gene are MGHRA and YSYEKL. V was trimmed by 5 bases and J by 2 bases, leaving 20 bases between them. The chain's CDR3 is CASSFRFGGGSTDTQYF. CDR3 in DNA: TGCGCCAGCAGCTTCAGATTTGGTGGGGGATCCACAGATACGCAGTATTTT.

This clonotype was counted ten times or more. The chain is built from TRBV6-5 and TRBJ2-2, with 10 bases lining up with TRBD1. CDR1 and CDR2 (germline): MNHEY, SVGAGI. Trimming at V came to 1 base and at J to 6 bases, leaving 5 bases not matched to a gene. The CDR3 extends over 16 amino acids. As DNA, the CDR3 is TGTGCCAGCAGTTACTTTCTGACAGGGGGCCCCGGGGAGCTGTTTTTT. It translates to CASSYFLTGGPGELFF.

The V gene is TRBV12-3 or TRBV12-4, the J gene TRBJ2-7, with no clear D. CDR3 size: 12 residues. V was clipped by 6 bases and J by 4 bases, with 10 bases between them. The CDR3 nucleotides are TGTGCCAGCAGCCCCAATGGGTACGAGCAGTACTTC. It specifies CASSPNGYEQYF.

CDR3 region: CASSPSSLVLGGGRQETQYF. CDR3 DNA sequence: TGTGCCAGCAGTCCGTCCTCTTTGGTTCTGGGGGGAGGAAGGCAAGAGACCCAGTACTTC. The genes are TRBV28 and TRBJ2-5; possible D gene TRBD2, 6 bases. Germline loops: CDR1 MDHEN, CDR2 SYDVKM. The CDR3 extends over 20 amino acids. V was clipped by 5 bases and J by 2 bases, with 30 bases between them.

This clonotype appeared many times. One junction end does not reproduce the germline sequence, and a read error may be involved. The chain has TRBV7-8 and TRBJ2-1; TRBD2 aligns across 9 bases. The CDR3 runs 15 residues. CDR1 is SGHVS and CDR2 is FQNEAQ in the germline V gene. The CDR3 loop is CASSLALAGYIEQFF. The CDR3 bases are TGTGCCAGCAGCTTAGCACTAGCGGGCTACATTGAGCAGTTCTTC.

Of note for this clonotype: In this CDR3 the conserved last residue, phenylalanine or tryptophan, is missing, so a read error is likely. The V gene is TRBV7-6, the J gene TRBJ2-5; D ambiguous. The V gene lost 6 bases and the J gene lost 5 bases, with 22 bases spanning the gap. The CDR3 extends over 16 amino acids. Per the germline V gene, CDR1 is SGHVS and CDR2 is FNYEAQ. The CDR3 here is CASRSFDLEGWETQYY. CDR3 DNA sequence: TGTGCCAGCAGGTCTTTTGACCTGGAAGGCTGGGAGACCCAGTACTAC.

This chain joins TRBV19 and TRBJ2-7; 7 bases map to TRBD1. The CDR3 extends over 12 amino acids. J was trimmed by 5 bases and V by 8 bases; bases with no gene match: 6. The germline CDR1 and CDR2 sequences are LNHDA and SQIVND (reference sequence). Written as DNA, the CDR3 is TGTGCCAGTGGAGAGGGGGCGGACGAGCAGTACTTC. Translated: CASGEGADEQYF.

In this sample, this clonotype turned up a few times. The chain carries TRBV11-2 and TRBJ2-5, with 7 nucleotides matching TRBD2. The V gene's germline CDR1 is SGHAT and CDR2 FQNNGV. J lost 5 bases, V lost 0 bases, and 6 bases had no gene match. The CDR3 extends over 15 amino acids. The CDR3 reads CASSLEAGVGETQYF. The CDR3 DNA reads TGTGCCAGCAGCTTAGAGGCGGGGGTCGGCGAGACCCAGTACTTC.

This clonotype has more than one count but fewer than ten. A junction end diverges from the germline sequence, so it may reflect a read error. J is TRBJ2-6 and V is TRBV29-1; D unresolved. The CDR3 contains 18 residues. Looked up from germline, CDR1 is SQVTM and CDR2 is ANQGSEA. CDR3 DNA: TGCAGCGTTCAAGAATTTGGGTACAGTATCTCTGGGGCCAACGTCCTGACTTTC. Its protein product is CSVQEFGYSISGANVLTF.

The chain combines TRBV7-4 with TRBJ2-3; 8 bases fit TRBD1. V lost 5 bases and J lost 3; bases outside the gene matches: 4. The germline gives CDR1 SGHVT, CDR2 SQSDAQ. CDR3 size: 14 residues. CDR3 region: CASSNRGWTDTQYF. The CDR3 coding sequence is TGTGCCAGCAGCAACAGGGGGTGGACAGATACGCAGTATTTT.

A few counts support this clonotype. This chain connects TRBV4-3 to TRBJ2-3, with D possibly matching TRBD2 (6 bases). V lost 4 bases, J lost 2 bases, and 25 bases lay in between. This CDR3 has 19 residues. Germline assignment: CDR1 LGHNA and CDR2 YSLEER. CDR3 DNA sequence: TGCGCCAGCAGCCTGTCAAGAACGGGCGGGACGGCTTTCACAGATACGCAGTATTTT. Protein product: CASSLSRTGGTAFTDTQYF.